The 5 T cell receptor beta chains listed next were all sequenced from one sample in a study of tumor-infiltrating lymphocytes in primary liver carcinoma. Taking about 17-32 mg of unsorted bulk tissue, the authors co-extracted RNA and DNA. Making TCR beta cDNA involved approximately 530 ng total RNA and a constant-region primer. A slightly modified ARM-PCR protocol with three nested multiplex PCR rounds produced these TCR beta libraries. PCR rounds one and two used TRBV1-TRBV30 forward primers with a C-beta reverse primer for 10 cycles each. Using its own MiXCR run on the multiplex PCR reads, TCRdb lists one record per CDR3 protein. This table holds almost 45,000 distinct CDR3 sequences, roughly 80% found once. The sample taken for sequencing was tumor-adjacent normal liver tissue. The receptors come from a woman aged 25 to 39 with primary liver carcinoma and hepatitis B virus infection.

This clonotype was picked up many times. The chain uses TRBV6-5 and TRBJ2-1; TRBD1 is a possible D gene (5 bases). V shed 6 bases and J shed 6 bases, with 18 bases lying between them. The CDR3 has 15 residues. Germline V gene data show CDR1 as MNHEY and CDR2 as SVGAGI. The CDR3, as DNA: TGTGCCAGCAGCCTTGGTCTATGGGGCCCCAATGAGCAGTTCTTC. It yields the protein CASSLGLWGPNEQFF.

This clonotype was recorded a few times. One end of the junction is discordant with germline, which a read error may explain. The chain carries TRBV6-2 or TRBV6-3 and TRBJ2-5, with D perhaps TRBD2 (6 bases). Germline lookup yields CDR1 MNHEY and CDR2 SVGEGT. This CDR3 is built from 13 residues. CDR3 sequence: CAGSYPREQTQYF. In DNA form, the CDR3 reads TGTGCCGGCAGTTATCCTCGGGAGCAGACCCAGTACTTC.

This clonotype was seen more than once but under ten times. This may stem from a read error, because a much larger clone lies one nucleotide away. The V call is TRBV24-1, the J call TRBJ2-2; TRBD2 aligns across 7 bases. V trimming: 5 bases; J trimming: 5 bases; junction bases outside the gene matches: 7. Germline-derived CDR1 and CDR2 are KGHDR and SFDVKD. The CDR3 extends over 15 amino acids. The CDR3 coding sequence is TGTGCCACCAGTGCGTGGGAGGGCCTTACCGGGGAGCTGTTTTTT. Translation gives CATSAWEGLTGELFF.

The rearrangement joins TRBV11-1 to TRBJ2-7, with D unresolved. V lost 2 bases and J 6 bases, leaving 11 bases between the germline ends. The CDR3 has 13 residues. In germline, CDR1 is SGHAT, CDR2 FQDESV (reference sequence). This CDR3 is CASSLWYLSEQYF. CDR3 in DNA: TGTGCCAGCAGCTTATGGTACCTCAGCGAGCAGTACTTC.

Concerning this clonotype: Germline and junction disagree at one end, which may indicate a read error. This sequence joins TRBV28 and TRBJ2-2; the D is unclear. Germline V CDR1 and CDR2: MDHEN, SYDVKM. The CDR3 totals 15 residues. The CDR3 DNA reads as TGTACCAGCAGTTTAGTCGGGTTGAACACCGGGGAGCTGTTTTTT. Its protein is CTSSLVGLNTGELFF.